This T cell receptor (beta chain) derives from a study of blood T cell repertoires in COVID-19. Study-wide context: The origin of the acute and convalescent COVID-19 samples was the United States, Italy and Spain. T cells, B-cell-depleted T cells, or PBMCs supplied cDNA or gDNA.

As originally analysed: Estimates of nucleated cell counts were drawn from the amplification of reference gene primers. Method: immunoSEQ multiplex PCR; TCRdb's copy keeps in-frame clones and lacks some. V, J and clone size are those of that table, while D and trimming were read from the DNA. Among over 250,000 clones listed, 75% to 90% were seen once. The TCR was taken from a middle-aged woman who had recovered from COVID-19. The specimen was peripheral blood.

The DNA for the CDR3 is TGCGCCAGCAGCTTGACAGTGAACTCCTACAATGAGCAGTTCTTC. Translation gives CASSLTVNSYNEQFF. V gene TRBV5-1 combines with J gene TRBJ2-1; D is uncertain. Germline V gene sequence: CDR1 SGHRS, CDR2 YFSETQ. This CDR3 has 15 amino acids. V was shortened by 1 base and J by 0 bases, with 8 bases between the two germline ends.